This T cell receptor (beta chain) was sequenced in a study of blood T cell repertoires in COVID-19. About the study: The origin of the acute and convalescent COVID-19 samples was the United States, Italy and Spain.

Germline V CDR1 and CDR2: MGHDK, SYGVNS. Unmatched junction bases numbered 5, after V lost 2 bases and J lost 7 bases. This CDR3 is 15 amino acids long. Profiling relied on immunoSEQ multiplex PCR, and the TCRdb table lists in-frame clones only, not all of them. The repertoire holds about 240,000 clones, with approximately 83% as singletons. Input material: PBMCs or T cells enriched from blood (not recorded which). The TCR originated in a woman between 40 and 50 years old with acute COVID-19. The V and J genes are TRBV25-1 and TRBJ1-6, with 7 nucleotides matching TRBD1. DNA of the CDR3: TGTGCCAGCAGTGAAGGGGACAGCGAAAATTCACCCCTCCACTTT. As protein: CASSEGDSENSPLHF.